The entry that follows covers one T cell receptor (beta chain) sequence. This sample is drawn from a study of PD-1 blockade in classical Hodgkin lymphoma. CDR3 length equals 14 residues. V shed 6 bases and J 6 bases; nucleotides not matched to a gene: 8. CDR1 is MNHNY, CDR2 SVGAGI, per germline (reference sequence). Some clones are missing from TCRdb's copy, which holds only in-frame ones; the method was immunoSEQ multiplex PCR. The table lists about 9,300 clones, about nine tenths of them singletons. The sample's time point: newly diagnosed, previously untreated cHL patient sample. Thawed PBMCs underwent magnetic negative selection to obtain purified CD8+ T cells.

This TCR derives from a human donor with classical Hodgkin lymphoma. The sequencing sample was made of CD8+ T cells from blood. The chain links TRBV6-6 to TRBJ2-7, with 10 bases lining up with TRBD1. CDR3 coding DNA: TGTGCCAGCAGCACCGCCGGGACAGGGGTCGAGCAGTACTTC. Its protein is CASSTAGTGVEQYF.